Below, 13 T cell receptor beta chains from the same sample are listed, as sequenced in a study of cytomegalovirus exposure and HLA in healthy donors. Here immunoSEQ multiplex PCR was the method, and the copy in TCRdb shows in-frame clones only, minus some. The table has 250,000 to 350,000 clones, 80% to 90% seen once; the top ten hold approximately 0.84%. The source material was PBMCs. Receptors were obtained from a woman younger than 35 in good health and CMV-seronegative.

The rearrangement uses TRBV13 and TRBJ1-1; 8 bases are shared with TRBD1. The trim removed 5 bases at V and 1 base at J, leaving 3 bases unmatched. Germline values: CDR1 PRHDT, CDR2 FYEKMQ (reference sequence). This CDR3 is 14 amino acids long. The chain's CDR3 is CASSPTGENTEAFF. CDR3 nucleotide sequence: TGTGCCAGCAGCCCGACAGGGGAGAACACTGAAGCTTTCTTT.

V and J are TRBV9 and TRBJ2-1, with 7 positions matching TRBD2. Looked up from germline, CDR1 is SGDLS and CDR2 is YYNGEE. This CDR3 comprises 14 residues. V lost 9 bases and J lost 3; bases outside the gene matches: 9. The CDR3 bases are TGTGCCACCACCCATGGCGGGAGCTACAATGAGCAGTTCTTC. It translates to CATTHGGSYNEQFF.

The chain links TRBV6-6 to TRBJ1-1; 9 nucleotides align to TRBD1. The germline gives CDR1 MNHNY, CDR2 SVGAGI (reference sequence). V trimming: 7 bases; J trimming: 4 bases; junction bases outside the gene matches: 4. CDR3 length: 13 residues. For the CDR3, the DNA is TGTGCCAGCACCAAGGACAGGGGCACTGAAGCTTTCTTT. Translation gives CASTKDRGTEAFF.

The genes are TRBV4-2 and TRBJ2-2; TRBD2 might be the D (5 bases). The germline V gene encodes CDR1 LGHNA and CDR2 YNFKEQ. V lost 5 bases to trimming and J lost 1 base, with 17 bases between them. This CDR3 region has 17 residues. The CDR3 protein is CASSLVMASLNTGELFF. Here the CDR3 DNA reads TGTGCCAGCAGCTTAGTCATGGCTAGCTTGAACACCGGGGAGCTGTTTTTT.

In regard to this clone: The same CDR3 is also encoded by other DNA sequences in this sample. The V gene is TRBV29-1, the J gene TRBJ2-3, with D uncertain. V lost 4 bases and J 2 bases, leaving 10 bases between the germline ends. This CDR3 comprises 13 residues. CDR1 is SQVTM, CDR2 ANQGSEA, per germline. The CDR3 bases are TGCAGCGTTGCTGGCGGTCCCACAGATACGCAGTATTTT. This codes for CSVAGGPTDTQYF.

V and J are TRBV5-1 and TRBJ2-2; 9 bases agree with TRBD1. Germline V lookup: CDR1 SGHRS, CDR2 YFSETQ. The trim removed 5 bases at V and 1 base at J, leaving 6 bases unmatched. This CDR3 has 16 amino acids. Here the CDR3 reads CASRPPGQGNTGELFF. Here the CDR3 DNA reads TGCGCCAGCAGACCCCCGGGACAGGGGAACACCGGGGAGCTGTTTTTT.

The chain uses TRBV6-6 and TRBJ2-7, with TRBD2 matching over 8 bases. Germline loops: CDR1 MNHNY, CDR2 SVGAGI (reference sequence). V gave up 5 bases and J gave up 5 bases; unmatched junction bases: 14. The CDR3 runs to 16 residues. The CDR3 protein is CASSPPPGGAKNEQYF. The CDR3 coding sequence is TGTGCCAGCAGTCCCCCTCCCGGGGGGGCAAAGAACGAGCAGTACTTC.

CDR3 region: CASSISGQTPPDTQYF. CDR3 nucleotides: TGTGCCAGCAGCATCTCTGGACAGACCCCCCCAGATACGCAGTATTTT. The chain recombines TRBV7-3 with TRBJ2-3, with D maybe TRBD1 (6 bases). This CDR3 is 16 amino acids long. CDR1 and CDR2 from the germline V gene are SGHTA and FQGTGA. With 5 bases removed from V and 4 bases from J, the gap between germline ends came to 19 bases.

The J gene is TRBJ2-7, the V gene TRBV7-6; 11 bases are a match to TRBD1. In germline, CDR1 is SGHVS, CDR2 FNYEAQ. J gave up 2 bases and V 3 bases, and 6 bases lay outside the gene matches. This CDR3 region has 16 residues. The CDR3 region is CASSLGQGVDAYEQYF. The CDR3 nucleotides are TGTGCCAGCAGCTTGGGACAGGGGGTTGATGCCTACGAGCAGTACTTC.

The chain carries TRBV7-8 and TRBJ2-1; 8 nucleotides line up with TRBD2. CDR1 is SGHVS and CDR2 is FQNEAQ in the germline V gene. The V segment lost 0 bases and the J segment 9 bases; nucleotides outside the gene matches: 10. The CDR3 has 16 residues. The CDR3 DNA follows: TGTGCCAGCAGCTTAGCGGTAGCGGGAAGCCCGGGTGAGCAGTTCTTC. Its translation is CASSLAVAGSPGEQFF.

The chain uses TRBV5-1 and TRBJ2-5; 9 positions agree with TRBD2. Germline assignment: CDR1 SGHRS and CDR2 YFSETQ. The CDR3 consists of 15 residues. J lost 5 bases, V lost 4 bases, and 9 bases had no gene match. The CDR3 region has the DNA TGCGCCAGCAGCGCCTTAGCGGGAGAGGGGGAGACCCAGTACTTC. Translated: CASSALAGEGETQYF.

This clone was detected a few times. The CDR3 DNA follows: TGCGCCAGCAGGGGGAGTTTCACTGAAGCTTTCTTT. Protein product: CASRGSFTEAFF. The rearrangement links TRBV5-1 to TRBJ1-1; D is unresolved. CDR3 length: 12 residues. Germline assignment: CDR1 SGHRS and CDR2 YFSETQ. V shed 5 bases and J shed 4 bases, with 9 bases lying between them.

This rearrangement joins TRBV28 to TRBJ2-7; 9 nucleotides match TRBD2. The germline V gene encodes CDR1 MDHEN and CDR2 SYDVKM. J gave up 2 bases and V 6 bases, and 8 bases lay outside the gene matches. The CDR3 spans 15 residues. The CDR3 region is CASRPPTSGTYEQYF. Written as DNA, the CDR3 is TGTGCCAGCAGACCCCCGACTAGCGGCACCTACGAGCAGTACTTC.